This T cell receptor beta chain was found in a study of blood T cell repertoires in COVID-19. At the level of the study: From T cells, B-cell-depleted T cells, or PBMCs came the material, which was cDNA or gDNA.

The J segment lost 3 bases and the V segment lost 2 bases, leaving 3 bases of the junction unmatched. CDR1 is GTSNPN and CDR2 is SVGIG in the germline V gene (reference sequence). This CDR3 comprises 14 residues. Per the original data handling: For nucleated cells, counts were estimated from reference gene primer amplification. Some clones are missing from TCRdb's copy, which holds only in-frame ones; the method was immunoSEQ multiplex PCR. The V and J calls and clone size are taken from that table; D and trimming were inferred from the DNA. Of 70,000 to 90,000 clones in the sample, 75% to 85% are singletons; the top ten hold around 9.6%. It was during active infection that Seattle patients were enrolled and then longitudinally followed.

The TCR comes from a man aged 45-65 years with COVID-19, enrolled during active disease. Material: peripheral blood. The V call is TRBV30, the J call TRBJ1-5; 8 nucleotides match TRBD1. CDR3 residues: CAWSLTGDNQPQHF. The CDR3 bases are TGTGCCTGGAGTCTGACAGGGGACAATCAGCCCCAGCATTTT. Full variable domain (rest looked up from reference TRBV30 and TRBJ1-5): SQTIHQWPATLVQPVGSPLSLECTVEGTSNPNLYWYRQAAGRGLQLLFYSVGIGQISSEVPQNLSASRPQDRQFILSSKKLLLSDSGFYLCAWSLTGDNQPQHFGDGTRLSIL.